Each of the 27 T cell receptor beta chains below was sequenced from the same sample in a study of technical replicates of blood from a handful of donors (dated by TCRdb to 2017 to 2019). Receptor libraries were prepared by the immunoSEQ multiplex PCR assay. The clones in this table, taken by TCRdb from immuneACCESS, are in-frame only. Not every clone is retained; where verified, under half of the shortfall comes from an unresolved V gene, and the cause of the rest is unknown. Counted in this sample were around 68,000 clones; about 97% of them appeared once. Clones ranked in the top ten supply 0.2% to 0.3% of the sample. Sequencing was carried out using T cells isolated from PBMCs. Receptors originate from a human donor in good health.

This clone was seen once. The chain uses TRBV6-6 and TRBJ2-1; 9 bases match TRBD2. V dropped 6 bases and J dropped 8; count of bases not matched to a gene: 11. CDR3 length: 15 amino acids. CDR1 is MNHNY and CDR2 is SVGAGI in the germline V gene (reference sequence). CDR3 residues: CASRPVAGVVDEQFF. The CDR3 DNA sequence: TGTGCCAGCAGACCCGTAGCGGGAGTTGTGGATGAGCAGTTCTTC.

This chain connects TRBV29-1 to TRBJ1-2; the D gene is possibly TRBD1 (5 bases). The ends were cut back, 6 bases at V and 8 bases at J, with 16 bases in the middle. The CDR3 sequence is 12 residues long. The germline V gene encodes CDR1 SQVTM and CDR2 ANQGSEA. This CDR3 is CSVSRGKQGYTF. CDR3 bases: TGCAGCGTCTCCCGGGGGAAACAAGGCTACACCTTC.

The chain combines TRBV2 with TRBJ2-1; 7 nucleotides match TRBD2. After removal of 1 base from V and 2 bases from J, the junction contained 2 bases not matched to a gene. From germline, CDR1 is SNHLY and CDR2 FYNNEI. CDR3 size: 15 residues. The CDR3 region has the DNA TGTGCCAGCAGTGAAGGGGCGGGAGCCTACAATGAGCAGTTCTTC. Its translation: CASSEGAGAYNEQFF. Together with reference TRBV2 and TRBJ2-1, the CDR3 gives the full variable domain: EPEVTQTPSHQVTQMGQEVILRCVPISNHLYFYWYRQILGQKVEFLVSFYNNEISEKSEIFDDQFSVERPDGSNFTLKIRSTKLEDSAMYFCASSEGAGAYNEQFFGPGTRLTVL.

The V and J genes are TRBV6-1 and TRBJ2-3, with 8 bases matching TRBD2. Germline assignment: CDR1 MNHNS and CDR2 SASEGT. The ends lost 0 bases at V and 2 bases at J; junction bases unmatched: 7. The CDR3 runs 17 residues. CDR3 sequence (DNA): TGTGCCAGCAGTGAAGCAGTAGCGGGATATACCACAGATACGCAGTATTTT. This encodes CASSEAVAGYTTDTQYF.

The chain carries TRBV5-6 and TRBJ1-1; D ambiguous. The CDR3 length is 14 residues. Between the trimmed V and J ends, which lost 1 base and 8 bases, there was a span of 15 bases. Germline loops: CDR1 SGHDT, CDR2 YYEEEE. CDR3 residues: CASSLSQTVGEAFF. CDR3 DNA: TGTGCCAGCAGCTTGTCCCAAACAGTCGGCGAAGCTTTCTTT. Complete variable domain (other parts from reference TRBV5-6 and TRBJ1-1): DAGVTQSPTHLIKTRGQQVTLRCSPKSGHDTVSWYQQALGQGPQFIFQYYEEEERQRGNFPDRFSGHQFPNYSSELNVNALLLGDSALYLCASSLSQTVGEAFFGQGTRLTVV.

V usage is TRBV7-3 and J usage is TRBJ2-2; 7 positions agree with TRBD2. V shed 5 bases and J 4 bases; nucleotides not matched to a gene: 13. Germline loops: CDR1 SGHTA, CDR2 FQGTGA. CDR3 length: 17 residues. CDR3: CASSPIGLGLFTGELFF. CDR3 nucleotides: TGTGCCAGCAGCCCCATTGGACTAGGATTATTCACCGGGGAGCTGTTTTTT.

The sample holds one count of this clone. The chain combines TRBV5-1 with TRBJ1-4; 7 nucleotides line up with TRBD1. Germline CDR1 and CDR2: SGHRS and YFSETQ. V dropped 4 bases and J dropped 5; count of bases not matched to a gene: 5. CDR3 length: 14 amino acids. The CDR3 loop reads CASSPGQLNEKLFF. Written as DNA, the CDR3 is TGCGCCAGCAGCCCGGGACAGCTAAATGAAAAACTGTTTTTT.

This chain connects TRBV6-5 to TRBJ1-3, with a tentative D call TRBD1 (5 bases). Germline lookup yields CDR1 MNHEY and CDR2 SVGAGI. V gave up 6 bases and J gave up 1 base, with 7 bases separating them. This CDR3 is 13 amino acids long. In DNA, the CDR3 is TGTGCCAGCAGGGGGCAATCTGGAAACACCATATATTTT. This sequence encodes CASRGQSGNTIYF.

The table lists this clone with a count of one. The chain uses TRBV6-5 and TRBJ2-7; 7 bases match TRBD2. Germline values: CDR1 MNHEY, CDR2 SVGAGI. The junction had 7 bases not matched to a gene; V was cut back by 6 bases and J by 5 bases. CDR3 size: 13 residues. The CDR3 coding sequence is TGTGCCAGCAGCGACGGGGAGGGCAACGAGCAGTACTTC. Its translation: CASSDGEGNEQYF.

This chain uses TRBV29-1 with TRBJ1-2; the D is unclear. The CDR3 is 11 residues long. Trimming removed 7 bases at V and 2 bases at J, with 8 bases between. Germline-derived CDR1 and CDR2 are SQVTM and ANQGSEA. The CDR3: CSATDNYGYTF. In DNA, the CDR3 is TGCAGCGCCACAGACAACTATGGCTACACCTTC. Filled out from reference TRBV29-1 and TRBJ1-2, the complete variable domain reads SAVISQKPSRDICQRGTSLTIQCQVDSQVTMMFWYRQQPGQSLTLIATANQGSEATYESGFVIDKFPISRPNLTFSTLTVSNMSPEDSSIYLCSATDNYGYTFGSGTRLTVV.

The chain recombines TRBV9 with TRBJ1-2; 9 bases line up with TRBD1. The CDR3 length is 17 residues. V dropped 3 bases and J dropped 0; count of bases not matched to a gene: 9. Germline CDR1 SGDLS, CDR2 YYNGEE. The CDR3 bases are TGTGCCAGCAGCGCCGAGGTGCGGACAGGGGCTAACTATGGCTACACCTTC. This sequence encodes CASSAEVRTGANYGYTF.

This CDR3 reads CASSQEIRGGYTF. CDR3 DNA: TGCGCCAGCAGCCAGGAGATCAGGGGTGGCTACACCTTC. The V and J genes are TRBV4-3 and TRBJ1-2; perhaps TRBD1 as D (6 bases). This CDR3 contains 13 residues. Trimming took 3 bases from V and 7 from J, leaving 12 bases between them. Germline assignment: CDR1 LGHNA and CDR2 YSLEER.

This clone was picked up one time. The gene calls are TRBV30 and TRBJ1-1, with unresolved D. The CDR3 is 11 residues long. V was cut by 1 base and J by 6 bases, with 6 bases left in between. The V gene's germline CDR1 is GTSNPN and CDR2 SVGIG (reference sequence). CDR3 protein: CAWSDGAEAFF. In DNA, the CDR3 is TGTGCCTGGAGTGACGGAGCTGAAGCTTTCTTT. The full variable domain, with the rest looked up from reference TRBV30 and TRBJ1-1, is SQTIHQWPATLVQPVGSPLSLECTVEGTSNPNLYWYRQAAGRGLQLLFYSVGIGQISSEVPQNLSASRPQDRQFILSSKKLLLSDSGFYLCAWSDGAEAFFGQGTRLTVV.

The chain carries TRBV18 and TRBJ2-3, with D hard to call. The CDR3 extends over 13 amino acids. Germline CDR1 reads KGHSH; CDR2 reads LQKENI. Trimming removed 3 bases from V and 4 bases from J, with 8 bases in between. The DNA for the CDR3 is TGTGCCAGCTCACCTAGTTCGGCAGATACGCAGTATTTT. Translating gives CASSPSSADTQYF.

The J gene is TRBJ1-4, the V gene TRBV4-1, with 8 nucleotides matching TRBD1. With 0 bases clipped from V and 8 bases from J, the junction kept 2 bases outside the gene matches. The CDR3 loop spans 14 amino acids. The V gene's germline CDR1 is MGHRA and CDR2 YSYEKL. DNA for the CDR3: TGCGCCAGCAGCCAAGAAAGGGACAGGGAAAAACTGTTTTTT. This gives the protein CASSQERDREKLFF.

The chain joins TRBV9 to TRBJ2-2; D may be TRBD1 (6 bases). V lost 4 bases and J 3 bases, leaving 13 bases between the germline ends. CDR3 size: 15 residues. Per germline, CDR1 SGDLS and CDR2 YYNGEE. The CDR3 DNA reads TGTGCCAGCAGCTTCACCGGGACATACACCGGGGAGCTGTTTTTT. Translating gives CASSFTGTYTGELFF.

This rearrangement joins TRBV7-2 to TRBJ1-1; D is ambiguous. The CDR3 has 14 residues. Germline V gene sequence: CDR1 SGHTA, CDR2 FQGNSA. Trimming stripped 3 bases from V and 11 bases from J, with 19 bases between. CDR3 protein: CASSLHGLIRGAFF. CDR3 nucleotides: TGTGCCAGCAGCTTGCACGGTCTCATCCGCGGGGCTTTCTTT. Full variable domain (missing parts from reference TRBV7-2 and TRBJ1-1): GAGVSQSPSNKVTEKGKDVELRCDPISGHTALYWYRQSLGQGLEFLIYFQGNSAPDKSGLPSDRFSAERTGGSVSTLTIQRTQQEDSAVYLCASSLHGLIRGAFFGQGTRLTVV.

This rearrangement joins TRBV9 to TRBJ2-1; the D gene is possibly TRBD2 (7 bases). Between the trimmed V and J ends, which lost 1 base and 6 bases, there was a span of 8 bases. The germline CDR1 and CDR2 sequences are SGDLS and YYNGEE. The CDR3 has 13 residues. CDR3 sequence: CASSVRGGNEQFF. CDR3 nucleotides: TGTGCCAGCAGCGTAAGGGGGGGCAATGAGCAGTTCTTC. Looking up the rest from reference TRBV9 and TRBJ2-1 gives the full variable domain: DSGVTQTPKHLITATGQRVTLRCSPRSGDLSVYWYQQSLDQGLQFLIQYYNGEERAKGNILERFSAQQFPDLHSELNLSSLELGDSALYFCASSVRGGNEQFFGPGTRLTVL.

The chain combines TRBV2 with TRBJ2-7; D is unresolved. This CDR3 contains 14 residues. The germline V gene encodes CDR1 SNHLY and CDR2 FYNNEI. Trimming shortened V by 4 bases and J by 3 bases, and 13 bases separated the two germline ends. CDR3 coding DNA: TGTGCCAGCAGTGGTGGCACCTTATACTACGAGCAGTACTTC. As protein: CASSGGTLYYEQYF.

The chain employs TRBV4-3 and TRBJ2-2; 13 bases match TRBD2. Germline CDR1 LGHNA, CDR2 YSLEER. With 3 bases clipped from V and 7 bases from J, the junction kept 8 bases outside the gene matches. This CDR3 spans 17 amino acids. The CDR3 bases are TGCGCCAGCAGCCACGGACTAGCGGGAGCGGGAGTCGGGGAGCTGTTTTTT. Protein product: CASSHGLAGAGVGELFF.

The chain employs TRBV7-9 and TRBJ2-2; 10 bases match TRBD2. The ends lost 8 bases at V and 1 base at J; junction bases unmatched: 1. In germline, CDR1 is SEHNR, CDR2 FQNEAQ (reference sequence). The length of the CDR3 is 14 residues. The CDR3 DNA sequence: TGTGCCAGCGGGACTAGCGAGAACACCGGGGAGCTGTTTTTT. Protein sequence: CASGTSENTGELFF.

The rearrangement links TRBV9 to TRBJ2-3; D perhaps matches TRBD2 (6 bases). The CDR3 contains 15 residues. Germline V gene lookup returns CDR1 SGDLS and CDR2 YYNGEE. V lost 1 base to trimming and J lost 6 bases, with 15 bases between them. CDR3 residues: CASSVPGGVRDTQYF. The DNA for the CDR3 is TGTGCCAGCAGCGTACCAGGAGGGGTCAGGGATACGCAGTATTTT.

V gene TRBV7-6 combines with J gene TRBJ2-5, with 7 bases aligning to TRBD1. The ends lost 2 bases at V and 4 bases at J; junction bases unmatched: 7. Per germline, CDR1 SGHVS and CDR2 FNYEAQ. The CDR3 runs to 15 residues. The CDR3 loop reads CASSLNRQGLETQYF. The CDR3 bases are TGTGCCAGCAGCTTAAATAGACAGGGATTAGAGACCCAGTACTTC.

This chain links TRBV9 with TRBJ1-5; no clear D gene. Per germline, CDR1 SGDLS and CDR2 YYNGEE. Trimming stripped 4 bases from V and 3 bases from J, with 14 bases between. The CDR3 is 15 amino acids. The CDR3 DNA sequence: TGTGCCAGCAGCCCCCGCCCAGGCTTCAATCAGCCCCAGCATTTT. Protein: CASSPRPGFNQPQHF.

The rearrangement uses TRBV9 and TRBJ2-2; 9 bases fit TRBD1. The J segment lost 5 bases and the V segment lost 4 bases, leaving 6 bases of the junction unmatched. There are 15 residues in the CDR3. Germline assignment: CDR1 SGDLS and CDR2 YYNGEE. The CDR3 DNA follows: TGTGCCAGCAGCTTGGGACAGGGAAAAACCGGGGAGCTGTTTTTT. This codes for CASSLGQGKTGELFF. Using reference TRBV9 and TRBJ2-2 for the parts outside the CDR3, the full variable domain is DSGVTQTPKHLITATGQRVTLRCSPRSGDLSVYWYQQSLDQGLQFLIQYYNGEERAKGNILERFSAQQFPDLHSELNLSSLELGDSALYFCASSLGQGKTGELFFGEGSRLTVL.

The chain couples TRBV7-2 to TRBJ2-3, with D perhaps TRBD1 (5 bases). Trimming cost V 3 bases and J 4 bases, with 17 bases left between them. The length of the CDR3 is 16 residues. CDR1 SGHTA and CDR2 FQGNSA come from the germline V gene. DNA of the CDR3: TGTGCCAGCAGCTTTGCGCAGGGAAGTATGGCAGATACGCAGTATTTT. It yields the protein CASSFAQGSMADTQYF.

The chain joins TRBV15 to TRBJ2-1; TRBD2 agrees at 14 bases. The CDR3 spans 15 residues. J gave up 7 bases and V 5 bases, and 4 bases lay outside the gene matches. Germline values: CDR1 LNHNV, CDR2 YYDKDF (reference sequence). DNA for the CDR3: TGTGCCACCAGCGGGACTAGCGGGAGATTAAATGAGCAGTTCTTC. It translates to CATSGTSGRLNEQFF.